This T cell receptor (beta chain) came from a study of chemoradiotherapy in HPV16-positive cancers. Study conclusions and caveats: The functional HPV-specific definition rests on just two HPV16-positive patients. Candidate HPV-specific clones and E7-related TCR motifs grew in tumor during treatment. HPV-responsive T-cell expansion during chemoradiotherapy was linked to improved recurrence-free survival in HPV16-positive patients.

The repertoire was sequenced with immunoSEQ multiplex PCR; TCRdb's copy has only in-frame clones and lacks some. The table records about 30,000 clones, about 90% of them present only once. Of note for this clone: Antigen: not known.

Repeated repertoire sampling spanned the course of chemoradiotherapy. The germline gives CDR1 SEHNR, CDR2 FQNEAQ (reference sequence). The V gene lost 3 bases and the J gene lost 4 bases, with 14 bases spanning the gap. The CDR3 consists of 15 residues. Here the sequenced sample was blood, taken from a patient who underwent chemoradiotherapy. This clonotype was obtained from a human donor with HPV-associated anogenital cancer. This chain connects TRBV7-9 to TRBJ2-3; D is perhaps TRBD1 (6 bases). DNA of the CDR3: TGTGCCAGCAGCTTTCGGCAGGGGACGGCAGATACGCAGTATTTT. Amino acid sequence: CASSFRQGTADTQYF.